This TCR beta chain is from a study of beta chain features in type 1 diabetes. Findings and limits, study-wide: Naive, central memory and regulatory TCRB repertoires appeared more similar among patients than healthy donors. A possible short-template PCR bias applies equally to patients and controls.

In this sample, this clone turned up many times. The antigen is not known. Expressed TCRB transcripts got sequenced, as all isolated RNA was reverse transcribed. Assay used: immunoSEQ multiplex PCR; TCRdb lists only in-frame clones, some missing. The profile shows roughly 400,000 clones, approximately 15% of them singletons. Purities over 95% were achieved in all sorted populations. The CDR3 consists of 12 residues. Trimming took 8 bases from V and 5 from J, leaving 15 bases between them. Germline CDR1 reads GTSNPN; CDR2 reads SVGIG (reference sequence). This clonotype was obtained from a man younger than 40 in good health. This chain joins TRBV30 and TRBJ2-5; D gene ambiguous. Sequenced input: naive CD4+ T cells from blood. CDR3 bases: TGTGCCGGCCCCGACTTGGAGGAGACCCAGTACTTC. Translated, it gives CAGPDLEETQYF.